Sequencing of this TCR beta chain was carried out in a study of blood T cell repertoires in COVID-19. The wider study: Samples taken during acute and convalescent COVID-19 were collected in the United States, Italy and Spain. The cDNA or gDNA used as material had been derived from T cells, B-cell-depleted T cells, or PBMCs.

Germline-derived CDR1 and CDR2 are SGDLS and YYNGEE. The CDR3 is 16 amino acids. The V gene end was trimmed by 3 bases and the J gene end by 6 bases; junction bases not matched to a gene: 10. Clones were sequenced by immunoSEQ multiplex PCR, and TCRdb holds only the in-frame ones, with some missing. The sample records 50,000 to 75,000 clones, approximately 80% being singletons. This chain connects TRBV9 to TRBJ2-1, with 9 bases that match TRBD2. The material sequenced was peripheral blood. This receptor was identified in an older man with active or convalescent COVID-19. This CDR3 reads CASSAPGKREVNEQFF. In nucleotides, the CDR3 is TGTGCCAGCAGCGCCCCCGGGAAGCGGGAGGTCAATGAGCAGTTCTTC.